This entry describes one TCR beta chain. This CDR3 region has 17 residues. The V and J ends lost 4 bases and 2 bases, in that order; junction bases with no gene match: 8. An equimolar mix of two oligonucleotides served as the beta constant-region primer for TRBC1 and TRBC2. Four rounds of PCR amplified the ligated cDNA using nested alpha and beta constant-region primers plus SP2. TCRdb itself ran the UMI-ligation and nested PCR reads through MiXCR, one entry per CDR3 protein. The sample has approximately 17,000 distinct CDR3 sequences, 8% to 9.5% seen once. These data come from a study of naive and memory T cell subsets. From the second PCR step, alpha and beta chains were amplified apart. CD4 T cells were positively selected, then CD8 T cells from the CD4-negative fraction.

Sequenced sample: central memory CD8+ T cells from blood. This rearrangement joins TRBV12-3 or TRBV12-4 to TRBJ2-7; TRBD2 matches at 13 bases. This sequence was found in a human donor in good health. In nucleotides, the CDR3 is TGTGCCAGCAGTTCCTCTTCACTAGCGGGAGGGCCCTACGAGCAGTACTTC. This codes for CASSSSSLAGGPYEQYF.